This entry describes one T cell receptor (beta chain). The data were taken from a study of blood T cell repertoires in COVID-19. About the research overall: There were acute and convalescent COVID-19 samples, and they came from the United States, Italy and Spain. PBMCs, B-cell-depleted T cells, or T cells were the source of the cDNA or gDNA that made up the material.

Germline assignment: CDR1 SGHRS and CDR2 YFSETQ. The CDR3 sequence is 14 residues long. V shed 4 bases, J shed 2 bases, and the junction held 3 bases outside the gene matches. Original analysis: Amplification of reference gene primers provided the estimated nucleated cell counts. Using immunoSEQ multiplex PCR, the repertoire was profiled, and TCRdb retains in-frame clones only, with some absent. The V and J calls and clone size were taken over from that table, and D and trimming were inferred from the DNA. Among fewer than 350,000 clones listed, around 87% were seen once. V is TRBV5-1 and J is TRBJ2-5; TRBD1 matches at 9 bases. The sample was peripheral blood. This sequence was found in a woman between 50 and 59 years old who had recovered from COVID-19. The CDR3 here is CASSKQGAQETQYF. The CDR3 DNA reads TGCGCCAGCAGCAAACAGGGGGCTCAAGAGACCCAGTACTTC.